The clone carrying this TCR beta chain was seen more than once but under ten times. In the authors' workflow: Cell counts per sample came from amplifying reference gene primers. The table came from immunoSEQ multiplex PCR; TCRdb's copy has only in-frame clones and leaves some out. V, J and clone size are those of that table, while D and trimming were read from the DNA. The sample has around 230,000 clones; roughly 90% are singletons. This record belongs to a study of blood T cell repertoires in COVID-19. Germline CDR1 LNHDA, CDR2 SQIVND (reference sequence). The CDR3 runs to 15 residues. V gave up 8 bases and J gave up 1 base, with 17 bases separating them.

The sequencing sample was made of PBMCs or T cells enriched from blood (not recorded which). The chain employs TRBV19 and TRBJ2-5; possible D gene TRBD1, 5 bases. The source is a woman aged 25 to 39 who had recovered from COVID-19. The CDR3 here is CASGPSHGAQETQYF. For the CDR3, the DNA is TGTGCCAGTGGACCGTCCCATGGGGCCCAAGAGACCCAGTACTTC.